This TCR beta chain was sequenced for a study of radiotherapy plus CTLA-4 blockade in lung cancer. The germline V gene encodes CDR1 LNHDA and CDR2 SQIVND (reference sequence). The V gene lost 3 bases and the J gene lost 0 bases, with 12 bases spanning the gap. This CDR3 has 16 residues. Patients with chemo-refractory metastatic non-small-cell lung cancer received focal radiation plus CTLA-4 blockade with ipilimumab. The table came from immunoSEQ multiplex PCR; TCRdb's copy has only in-frame clones and leaves some out. The table records fewer than 90,000 clones, under 85% of them present only once. Whole-study findings and limits: Radiotherapy was combined with ipilimumab, and tumor-derived TCR clones then expanded in blood. Interferon-beta, together with early blood T cell clone dynamics, reportedly best predicted response.

As concerns this clone: Its matching antigen is unknown.

The V call is TRBV19, the J call TRBJ1-5; the D is unclear. This specimen was peripheral blood, taken from a patient treated with radiotherapy plus ipilimumab. The sequence was collected from a human donor with non-small cell lung cancer who had stable disease on radiotherapy plus ipilimumab. The CDR3 DNA reads TGTGCCAGTAGTATTGGCACACCCTATAGCAATCAGCCCCAGCATTTT. It yields the protein CASSIGTPYSNQPQHF.